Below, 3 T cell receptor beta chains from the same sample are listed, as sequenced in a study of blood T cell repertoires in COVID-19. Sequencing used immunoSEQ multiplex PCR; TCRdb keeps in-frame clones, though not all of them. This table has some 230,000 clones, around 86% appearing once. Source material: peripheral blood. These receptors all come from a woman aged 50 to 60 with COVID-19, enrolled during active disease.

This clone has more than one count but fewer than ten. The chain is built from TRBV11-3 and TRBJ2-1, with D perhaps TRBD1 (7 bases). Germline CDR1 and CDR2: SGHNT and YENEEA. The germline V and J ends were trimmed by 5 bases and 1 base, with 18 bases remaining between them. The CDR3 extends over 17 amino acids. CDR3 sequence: CASSQGGSALSYNEQFF. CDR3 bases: TGTGCCAGCAGCCAGGGGGGTTCGGCTTTATCCTACAATGAGCAGTTCTTC.

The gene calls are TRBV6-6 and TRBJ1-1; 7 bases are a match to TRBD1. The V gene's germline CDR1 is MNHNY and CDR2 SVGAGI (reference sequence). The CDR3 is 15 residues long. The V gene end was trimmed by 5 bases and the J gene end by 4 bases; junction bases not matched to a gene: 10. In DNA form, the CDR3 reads TGTGCCAGCAGTCACGACAGGGTTTTTGGCACTGAAGCTTTCTTT. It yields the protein CASSHDRVFGTEAFF.

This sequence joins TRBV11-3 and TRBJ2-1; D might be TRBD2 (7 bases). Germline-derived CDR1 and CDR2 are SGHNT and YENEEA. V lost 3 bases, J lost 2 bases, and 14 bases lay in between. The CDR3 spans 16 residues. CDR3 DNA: TGTGCCAGCAGCTTTAGGGGGACTAACACCTACAATGAGCAGTTCTTC. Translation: CASSFRGTNTYNEQFF.